Below are 21 T cell receptor beta chains sequenced from a single sample in a study of blood T cell repertoires in COVID-19. Clones were read by immunoSEQ multiplex PCR, and TCRdb kept only the in-frame ones, dropping some. The repertoire consists of hundreds of thousands of clones, with roughly nine tenths occurring once and the leading ten covering 2.6%. The sequenced sample was PBMCs or T cells enriched from blood (not recorded which). These receptor sequences come from a man aged 55 to 69 who had recovered from COVID-19.

The genes are TRBV6-5 and TRBJ2-1; no reliable D call. The CDR3 loop spans 15 amino acids. Germline lookup yields CDR1 MNHEY and CDR2 SVGAGI. V was pared by 0 bases and J by 5 bases, with 11 bases between. The CDR3 region is CASSYSTRWDNEQFF. For the CDR3, the DNA is TGTGCCAGCAGTTACTCGACTCGATGGGACAATGAGCAGTTCTTC.

The chain carries TRBV30 and TRBJ2-1, with TRBD2 matching 8 bases. Germline V gene lookup returns CDR1 GTSNPN and CDR2 SVGIG (reference sequence). The CDR3 covers 16 residues. V was pared by 6 bases and J by 8 bases, with 18 bases of the junction left unmatched. DNA for the CDR3: TGTGCCTGTGTGACCGGGTACAGCGGGAGTGTGTATGAGCAGTTCTTC. Translation: CACVTGYSGSVYEQFF.

Worth noting for this clone: The identical CDR3 is also encoded by other nucleotide sequences in the sample. For the CDR3, the DNA is TGTGCCAGCAGCCTTGGACAGACGAACACTGAAGCTTTCTTT. Protein: CASSLGQTNTEAFF. This chain links TRBV3-1 (or the pseudogene TRBV3-2) with TRBJ1-1; a possible D gene is TRBD1 (6 bases). CDR3 length equals 14 residues. The germline V gene has CDR1 LGHDT and CDR2 YNNKEL (reference sequence). Trimming removed 4 bases from V and 1 base from J, with 10 bases in between.

V gene TRBV9 combines with J gene TRBJ2-3; 9 bases align to TRBD1. Looked up from germline, CDR1 is SGDLS and CDR2 is YYNGEE. The CDR3 spans 15 residues. V was clipped by 2 bases and J by 1 base; unmatched bases: 2. CDR3 DNA: TGTGCCAGCAGCGTCACAGGGGGCGGCACAGATACGCAGTATTTT. Translation gives CASSVTGGGTDTQYF.

The table lists this clone with a few counts. The chain joins TRBV4-3 to TRBJ2-1, with D perhaps TRBD1 (6 bases). The CDR3 length is 17 residues. Trimming cost V 4 bases and J 1 base, with 17 bases left between them. The V gene's germline CDR1 is LGHNA and CDR2 YSLEER. CDR3 nucleotide sequence: TGCGCCAGCAGCCGAGACTCACAGGGATTATCCTACAATGAGCAGTTCTTC. It encodes CASSRDSQGLSYNEQFF.

J is TRBJ1-5 and V is TRBV27; D gene uncertain. The CDR3 loop spans 14 amino acids. V shed 3 bases and J shed 4 bases, with 10 bases lying between them. From germline, CDR1 is MNHEY and CDR2 SMNVEV (reference sequence). The CDR3 loop reads CASSFAGGNQPQHF. The CDR3 DNA reads TGTGCCAGCAGTTTCGCCGGCGGAAATCAGCCCCAGCATTTT.

This clone was counted once. The J gene is TRBJ1-2, the V gene TRBV7-8, with TRBD1 as a possible D gene (6 bases). CDR1 is SGHVS and CDR2 is FQNEAQ in the germline V gene. CDR3 length equals 13 residues. Trimming removed 2 bases at V and 7 bases at J, with 11 bases between. CDR3: CASSLKQGAGYTF. In DNA, the CDR3 is TGTGCCAGCAGCTTAAAACAGGGTGCTGGCTACACCTTC.

V gene TRBV24-1 combines with J gene TRBJ2-7, with 12 bases that match TRBD1. The CDR3 consists of 15 residues. V lost 2 bases to trimming and J lost 5 bases; unmatched junction nucleotides: 3. CDR1 and CDR2 from the germline V gene are KGHDR and SFDVKD. DNA for the CDR3: TGTGCCACCAGTGATTCCGGGACAGGGGGCAACGAGCAGTACTTC. Residues: CATSDSGTGGNEQYF.

This sequence joins TRBV24-1 and TRBJ2-7; D perhaps matches TRBD1 (5 bases). The length of the CDR3 is 16 residues. Germline V gene sequence: CDR1 KGHDR, CDR2 SFDVKD. V gave up 7 bases and J gave up 3 bases, with 21 bases separating them. The CDR3 bases are TGTGCCACCAGCAGACGAAGGGGTCAAATCGACTACGAGCAGTACTTC. Its protein product is CATSRRRGQIDYEQYF.

The chain carries TRBV2 and TRBJ2-1, with D perhaps matching TRBD2 (7 bases). The CDR3 contains 12 residues. Trimming cost V 7 bases and J 9 bases, with 13 bases left between them. CDR1 SNHLY and CDR2 FYNNEI come from the germline V gene. The CDR3 loop reads CASTRGASEQFF. The CDR3, as DNA: TGTGCCAGCACCCGGGGGGCCAGTGAGCAGTTCTTC.

The CDR3 nucleotides read TGTGCCAGCAGTTGGGGTGGGGGGGGATCACCCCTCCACTTT. Residues: CASSWGGGGSPLHF. V is TRBV27 and J is TRBJ1-6, with a weak D call TRBD1 (5 bases). Germline assignment: CDR1 MNHEY and CDR2 SMNVEV (reference sequence). V dropped 4 bases and J dropped 10 bases, with 14 bases sitting between them. CDR3 size: 14 residues.

The rearrangement joins TRBV24-1 to TRBJ2-1; 8 bases fit TRBD2. Germline values: CDR1 KGHDR, CDR2 SFDVKD. Trimming took 3 bases from V and 12 from J; bases not matched to a gene: 9. The CDR3 is 14 amino acids. The CDR3 nucleotides are TGTGCCACCAGTGATGGAGTTAGCGGGAACCGGCAGTTCTTC. Protein: CATSDGVSGNRQFF.

This sequence joins TRBV5-4 and TRBJ2-5; the match to TRBD2 covers 9 bases. The CDR3 spans 14 residues. V lost 4 bases, J lost 3 bases, and 4 bases stayed unmatched. Germline V gives CDR1 SGHNT, CDR2 YYREEE (reference sequence). The CDR3 region has the DNA TGTGCCAGCAGCGCCCCTAGCGGGGAAGAGACCCAGTACTTC. Its translation is CASSAPSGEETQYF.

The chain joins TRBV7-3 to TRBJ2-1; 13 positions match TRBD2. V was clipped by 3 bases and J by 5 bases; unmatched bases: 4. Germline CDR1 SGHTA, CDR2 FQGTGA. The CDR3 covers 16 residues. The CDR3: CASSLTLAGGNNEQFF. The CDR3 nucleotides are TGTGCCAGCAGCTTGACACTAGCGGGAGGGAACAATGAGCAGTTCTTC.

This clone showed up just once. This rearrangement joins TRBV7-3 to TRBJ2-1; 7 nucleotides agree with TRBD2. Looked up from germline, CDR1 is SGHTA and CDR2 is FQGTGA. The CDR3 has 16 amino acids. V lost 5 bases to trimming and J lost 2 bases; unmatched junction nucleotides: 9. Here the CDR3 reads CASSPQAGVTYNEQFF. The CDR3 coding sequence is TGTGCCAGCAGCCCCCAGGCGGGGGTAACCTACAATGAGCAGTTCTTC.

This rearrangement joins TRBV24-1 to TRBJ2-1, with TRBD1 matching over 7 bases. Germline V gene lookup returns CDR1 KGHDR and CDR2 SFDVKD. This CDR3 has 15 residues. V gave up 9 bases and J gave up 0 bases; unmatched junction bases: 7. Here the CDR3 DNA reads TGTGCCACCGGTAAGGGACAGATCTCCTACAATGAGCAGTTCTTC. Amino acids: CATGKGQISYNEQFF.

The chain carries TRBV5-1 and TRBJ1-2; the D gene is possibly TRBD1 (5 bases). The CDR3 covers 18 residues. The V and J ends lost 1 base and 0 bases respectively, with 19 bases between them. Germline V gene lookup returns CDR1 SGHRS and CDR2 YFSETQ. The CDR3 protein is CASSLPIDSNAPNYGYTF. The CDR3 DNA follows: TGCGCCAGCAGCTTGCCCATAGACAGCAACGCACCTAACTATGGCTACACCTTC.

The chain uses TRBV5-6 and TRBJ2-5; 8 bases fit TRBD2. This CDR3 contains 15 residues. J lost 0 bases, V lost 2 bases, and 3 bases had no gene match. Germline V gene lookup returns CDR1 SGHDT and CDR2 YYEEEE. CDR3 DNA sequence: TGTGCCAGCAGCTTTACGGGGGGGTACCAAGAGACCCAGTACTTC. It encodes CASSFTGGYQETQYF.

The CDR3 region is CASSFDRGLYGYTF. The CDR3 bases are TGTGCCAGCAGCTTCGACAGGGGCCTTTATGGCTACACCTTC. This chain uses TRBV5-5 with TRBJ1-2, with TRBD1 identical over 8 bases. J was trimmed by 5 bases and V by 2 bases; bases with no gene match: 5. Germline V gene sequence: CDR1 SGHKS, CDR2 YYEKEE (reference sequence). CDR3 length equals 14 residues.

J is TRBJ1-1 and V is TRBV2, with no clear D. V lost 7 bases and J 2 bases, leaving 5 bases between the germline ends. Germline CDR1 SNHLY, CDR2 FYNNEI. CDR3 size: 11 residues. CDR3 in amino acids: CASTLNTEAFF. CDR3 nucleotide sequence: TGTGCCAGCACCCTTAACACTGAAGCTTTCTTT.

This clone was detected once. This chain joins TRBV5-1 and TRBJ1-5, with unresolved D. The V end was cut by 7 bases, the J end by 5 bases, with 16 bases between. Per the germline V gene, CDR1 is SGHRS and CDR2 is YFSETQ. The CDR3 is made up of 14 amino acids. The CDR3 nucleotides read TGCGCCAGCCCCCGGAGCCAGAGGGATCAGCCCCAGCATTTT. Translated: CASPRSQRDQPQHF.